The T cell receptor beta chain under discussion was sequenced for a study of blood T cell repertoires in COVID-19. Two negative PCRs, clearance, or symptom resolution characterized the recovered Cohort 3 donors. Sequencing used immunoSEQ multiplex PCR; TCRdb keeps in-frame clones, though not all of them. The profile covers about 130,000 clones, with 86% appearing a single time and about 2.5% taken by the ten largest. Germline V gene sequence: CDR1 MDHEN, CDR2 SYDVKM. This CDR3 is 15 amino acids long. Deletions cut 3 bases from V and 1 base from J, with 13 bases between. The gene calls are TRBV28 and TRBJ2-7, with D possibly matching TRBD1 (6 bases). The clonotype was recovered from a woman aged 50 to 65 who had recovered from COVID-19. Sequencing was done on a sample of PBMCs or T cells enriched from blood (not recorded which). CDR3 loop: CASSFGDTSSYEQYF. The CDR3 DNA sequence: TGTGCCAGCAGTTTCGGGGACACCAGTTCCTACGAGCAGTACTTC.